This TCR beta chain was retrieved from a study of siplizumab effects on memory and regulatory T cells (dated by TCRdb to about 2019). Study-level background: The study looked at the effect of siplizumab, an anti-CD2 antibody, on alloreactive T-cell subsets in allogeneic mixed lymphocyte reactions made from human PBMCs. General conclusions and limits of the study: The suppressive function of proliferating Tregs from siplizumab cultures was not functionally confirmed. In reactions with siplizumab, an average of roughly 69% of mappable alloreactive CD4+ clones were Treg-derived, compared with approximately 29% in control reactions. Roughly 75-97% of proliferating CD4+ or CD8+ clones could not be assigned a naive or memory phenotype. Sequences below about 10^-5 frequency were poorly captured, so only a minor fraction of alloreactive clones could be mapped to unstimulated subsets. Siplizumab significantly lowered the cumulative frequency of alloreactive sequences that could be traced to unstimulated CD4+ memory T cells. Unstimulated naive T cells appeared more diverse than memory T cells, and naive cells seemed to contribute substantially to the alloresponse.

Sorted unstimulated T cells, along with proliferating T cells recovered from mixed lymphocyte reactions, underwent TCRbeta CDR3 sequencing. Fresh whole blood from nine to eleven HLA-typed healthy donors was used to isolate PBMCs. CDR1 and CDR2 are read off the germline V gene as SGHRS and YFSETQ. V is pruned by 2 bases and J by 8 bases, leaving 15 bases of the junction without a gene match. The CDR3 has 17 amino acids, counting the end cysteine and phenylalanine. The only DNA kept is the CDR3, 51 bases in frame from the first base. Details on this clone: Its antigen specificity is not known. No much larger clonotype is one base removed from it; base qualities were not supplied.

Library preparation employed the immunoSEQ multiplex PCR assay. Approximately 10^5 TCR templates per sample were assayed by the deep sequencing platform. Genomic DNA extracted from sorted T cells was used for TCRbeta CDR3 sequencing. Under the source paper's analysis protocol: The R programming language was used for clonal analysis of TCRbeta CDR3 data. Alloreactive CD4+ and CD8+ clones were defined by comparing unstimulated samples with post-reaction CFSE-low samples. Regulatory or non-regulatory origin of alloreactive CD4+ clones was assigned by matching sequences to the sorted unstimulated Treg and non-Treg repertoires. TCRdb's version of the immuneACCESS table is confined to in-frame rearrangements and falls short of the full clone set. An unresolved V gene accounts for under half of the shortfall where checked; the remainder is of unknown origin. V and J calls and clone size are those listed in that table; D and trimming were worked out from the DNA. This sample comprises about 100,000 clones, approximately 92% of them detected only once. In total, the top ten clones hold 0.15% of the sample.

Sequenced material: CD4+ T cells sorted from blood. The chain is made from TRBV5-1 and TRBJ1-4, and 7 bases in between align with TRBD1. The receptor's source is a human donor in good health. The CDR3 is CASSFGQVWGVIEKLFF. In nucleotide form, the sequence is TGCGCCAGCAGCTTCGGACAGGTGTGGGGGGTAATCGAAAAACTGTTTTTT.